This TCR beta chain was recovered during a study of read filtering for tumor transcriptome and immune sequencing. Study background: Per sample, TCR-region reads ranged about 4 to 10.27 million by IR-seq, 85 to 1273 by RNA-seq. Study-level points and caveats: IR-seq and RNA-seq agreed better without single-read clonotypes.

This clonotype was detected many times. Its antigen remains unknown. Trimming removed 1 base from V and 4 bases from J, with 8 bases in between. This CDR3 is built from 13 residues. CDR1 is MGHRA, CDR2 YSYEKL, per germline. Molecular barcoded adaptors covering alpha/delta and beta/gamma chains were used on approximately 400 ng RNA. Each CDR3 protein gets one entry after TCRdb re-called the reads with MiXCR. The data contain over 55,000 distinct CDR3 sequences, approximately 14% of them singletons. This receptor was identified in a donor aged 40 or over with multiple myeloma. Specimen: a population of CD138-negative cells sorted from bone marrow. The chain carries TRBV4-1 and TRBJ2-7; D remains ambiguous. In DNA, the CDR3 is TGCGCCAGCAGCCAAGTTTCCGAATACGAGCAGTACTTC. Encoded protein: CASSQVSEYEQYF.